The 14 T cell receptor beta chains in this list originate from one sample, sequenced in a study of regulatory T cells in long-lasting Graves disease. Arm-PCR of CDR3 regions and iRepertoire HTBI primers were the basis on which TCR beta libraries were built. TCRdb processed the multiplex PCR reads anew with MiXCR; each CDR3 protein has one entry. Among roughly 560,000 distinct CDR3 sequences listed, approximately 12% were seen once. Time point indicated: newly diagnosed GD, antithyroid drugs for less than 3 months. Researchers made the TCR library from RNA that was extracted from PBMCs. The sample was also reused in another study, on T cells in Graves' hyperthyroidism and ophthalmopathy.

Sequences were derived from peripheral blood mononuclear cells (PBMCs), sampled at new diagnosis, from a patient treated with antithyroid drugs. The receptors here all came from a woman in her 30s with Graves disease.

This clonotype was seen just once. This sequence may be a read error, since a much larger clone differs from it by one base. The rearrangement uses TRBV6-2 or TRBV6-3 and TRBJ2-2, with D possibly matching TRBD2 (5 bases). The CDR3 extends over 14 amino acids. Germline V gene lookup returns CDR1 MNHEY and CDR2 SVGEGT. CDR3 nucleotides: TGTGCCAGCAGTTACTCCGCCGGGCCCGGGGAGCTGCTTTTT. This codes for CASSYSAGPGELLF.

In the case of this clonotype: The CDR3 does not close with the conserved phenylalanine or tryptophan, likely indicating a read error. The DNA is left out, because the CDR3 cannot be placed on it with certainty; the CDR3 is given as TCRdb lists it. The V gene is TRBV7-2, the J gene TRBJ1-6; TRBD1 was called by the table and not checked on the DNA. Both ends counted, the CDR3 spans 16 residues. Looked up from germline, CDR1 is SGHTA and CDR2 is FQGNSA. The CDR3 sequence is CASSSQPGFYNSPLRS.

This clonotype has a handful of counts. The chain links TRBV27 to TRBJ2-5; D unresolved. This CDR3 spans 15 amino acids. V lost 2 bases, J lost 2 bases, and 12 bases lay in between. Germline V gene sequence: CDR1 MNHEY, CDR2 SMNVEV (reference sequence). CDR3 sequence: CASSLGWQLQETQYF. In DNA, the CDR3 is TGTGCCAGCAGTTTAGGGTGGCAGCTACAAGAGACCCAGTACTTC.

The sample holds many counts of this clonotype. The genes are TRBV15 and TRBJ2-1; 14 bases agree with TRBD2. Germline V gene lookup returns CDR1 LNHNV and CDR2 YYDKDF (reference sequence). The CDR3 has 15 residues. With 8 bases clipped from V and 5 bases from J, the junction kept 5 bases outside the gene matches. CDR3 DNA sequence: TGTGCCACCGCGGGACTAGCGGGAGTCCACAATGAGCAGTTCTTC. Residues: CATAGLAGVHNEQFF.

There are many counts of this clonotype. The CDR3 DNA sequence: TGCAGTGCAAGCGCTAGCAGTACTTTCTACGAGCAGTACTTC. Protein sequence: CSASASSTFYEQYF. The V gene is TRBV20-1, the J gene TRBJ2-7; TRBD2 might be the D (5 bases). The germline V gene has CDR1 DFQATT and CDR2 SNEGSKA (reference sequence). The length of the CDR3 is 14 residues. V lost 6 bases and J 3 bases, leaving 18 bases between the germline ends.

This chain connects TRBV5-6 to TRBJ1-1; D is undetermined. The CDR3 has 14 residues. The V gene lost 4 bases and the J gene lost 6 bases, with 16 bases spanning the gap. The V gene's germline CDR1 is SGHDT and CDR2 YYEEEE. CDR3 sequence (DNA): TGTGCCAGCAGCCCCGGCCTGAGGGTGGCTGAAGCTTTCTTT. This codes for CASSPGLRVAEAFF. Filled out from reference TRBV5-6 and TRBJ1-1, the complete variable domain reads DAGVTQSPTHLIKTRGQQVTLRCSPKSGHDTVSWYQQALGQGPQFIFQYYEEEERQRGNFPDRFSGHQFPNYSSELNVNALLLGDSALYLCASSPGLRVAEAFFGQGTRLTVV.

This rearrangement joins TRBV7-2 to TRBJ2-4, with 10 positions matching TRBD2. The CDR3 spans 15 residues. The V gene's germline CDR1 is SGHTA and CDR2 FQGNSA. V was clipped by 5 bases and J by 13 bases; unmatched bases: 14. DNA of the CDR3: TGTGCCAGCAGCCCCCGGACTAGCGGATACAATGAGCAGTACTTC. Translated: CASSPRTSGYNEQYF.

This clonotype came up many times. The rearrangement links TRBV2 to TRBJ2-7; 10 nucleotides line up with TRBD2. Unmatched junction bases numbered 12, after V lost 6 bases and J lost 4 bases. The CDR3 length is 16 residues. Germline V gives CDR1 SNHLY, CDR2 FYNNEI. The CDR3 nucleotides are TGTGCCAGCAGATTGTTGGGACTAGCGAGGAGGTACGAGCAGTACTTC. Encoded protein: CASRLLGLARRYEQYF.

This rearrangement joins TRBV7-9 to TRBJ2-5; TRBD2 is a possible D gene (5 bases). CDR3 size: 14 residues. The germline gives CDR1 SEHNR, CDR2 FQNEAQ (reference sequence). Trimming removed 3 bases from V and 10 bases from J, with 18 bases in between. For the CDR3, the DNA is TGTGCCAGCAGCTTCCACGGCACGTTCGGGGACCAGTACTTC. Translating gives CASSFHGTFGDQYF.

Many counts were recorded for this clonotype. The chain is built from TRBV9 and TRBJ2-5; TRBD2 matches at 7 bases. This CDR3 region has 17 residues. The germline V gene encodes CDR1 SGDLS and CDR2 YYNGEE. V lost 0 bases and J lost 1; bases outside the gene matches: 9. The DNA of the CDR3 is TGTGCCAGCAGCGTAGAAGGGAGGGGAAGGGGCCAAGAGACCCAGTACTTC. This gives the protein CASSVEGRGRGQETQYF.

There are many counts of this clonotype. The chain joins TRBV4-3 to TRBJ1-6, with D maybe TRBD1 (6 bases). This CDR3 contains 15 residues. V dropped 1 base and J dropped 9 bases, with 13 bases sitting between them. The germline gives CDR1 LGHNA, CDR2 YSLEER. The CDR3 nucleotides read TGCGCCAGCAGCCAAGCAACAGGGAGGTTTTCACCCCTCCACTTT. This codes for CASSQATGRFSPLHF.

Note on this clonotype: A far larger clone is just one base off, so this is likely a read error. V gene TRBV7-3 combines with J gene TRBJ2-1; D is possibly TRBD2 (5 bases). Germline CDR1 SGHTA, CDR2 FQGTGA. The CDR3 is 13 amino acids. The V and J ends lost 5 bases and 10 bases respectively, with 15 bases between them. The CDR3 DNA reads TGTGCCAGCAGCCGACTTCCGGGAAACGAGCAGTTCTTC. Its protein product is CASSRLPGNEQFF.

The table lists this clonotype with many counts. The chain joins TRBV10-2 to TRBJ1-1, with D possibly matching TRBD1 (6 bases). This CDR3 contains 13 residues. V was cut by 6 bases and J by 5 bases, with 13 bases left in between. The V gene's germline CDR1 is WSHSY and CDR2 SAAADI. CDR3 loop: CASRDRRQTEAFF. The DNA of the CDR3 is TGCGCCAGCAGAGACAGGAGGCAGACTGAAGCTTTCTTT.

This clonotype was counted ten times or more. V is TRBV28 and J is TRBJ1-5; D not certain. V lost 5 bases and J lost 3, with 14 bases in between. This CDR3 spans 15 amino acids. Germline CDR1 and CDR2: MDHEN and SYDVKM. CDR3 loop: CASSPVGASNQPQHF. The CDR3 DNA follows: TGTGCCAGCAGTCCCGTGGGTGCCTCCAATCAGCCCCAGCATTTT.